A selection of T cell receptor beta chains follows, all from one sample in a study of control samples from healthy donors and cancer patients. Here immunoSEQ multiplex PCR was the method, and the copy in TCRdb shows in-frame clones only, minus some. Here the sample spans around 90,000 clones, 85% being singletons. The specimen sequenced was blood. The source is a woman between 40 and 55 years old in good health. Both conserved end residues are part of each CDR3. Each record gives: D gene, CDR3 length, clone size, V gene, J gene, CDR3 protein, CDR3 DNA. D genes are given only for firm matches. A clone size is listed for some rows: how often the clone was seen (once, few, many), or a class if it is expanded.

D: NA; length: 16; size: once; V: TRBV7-2; J: TRBJ2-2; CDR3: CASSSTRVRGTGELFF; DNA: TGTGCCAGCAGCTCAACCCGTGTGCGGGGCACCGGGGAGCTGTTTTTT
D: TRBD1; length: 15; size: NA; V: TRBV7-9; J: TRBJ1-2; CDR3: CASSPGQGHFIDYTF; DNA: TGTGCCAGCAGCCCAGGACAGGGGCATTTCATTGACTACACCTTC
D: TRBD1; length: 13; size: NA; V: TRBV12-3/TRBV12-4; J: TRBJ1-2; CDR3: CASSSTGGIGYTF; DNA: TGTGCCAGCAGTTCGACAGGGGGCATTGGCTACACCTTC
D: NA; length: 18; size: once; V: TRBV11-2; J: TRBJ1-5; CDR3: CASSPSRGRANGNQPQHF; DNA: TGTGCCAGCAGCCCATCCCGGGGCAGGGCGAACGGCAATCAGCCCCAGCATTTT
D: NA; length: 16; size: NA; V: TRBV7-8; J: TRBJ1-4; CDR3: CASSFTYREVDEKLFF; DNA: TGTGCCAGCAGCTTCACCTACAGGGAAGTGGATGAAAAACTGTTTTTT
D: TRBD1; length: 17; size: NA; V: TRBV16; J: TRBJ2-2; CDR3: CASSQVGQLANTGELFF; DNA: TGTGCCAGCAGCCAAGTGGGACAGCTGGCGAACACCGGGGAGCTGTTTTTT
D: NA; length: 11; size: NA; V: TRBV5-8; J: TRBJ1-1; CDR3: CASSTFQQAFF; DNA: TGTGCCAGCAGCACCTTTCAACAAGCTTTCTTT
D: NA; length: 13; size: few; V: TRBV5-1; J: TRBJ1-6; CDR3: CASGTGRASPLHF; DNA: TGCGCCAGCGGAACTGGAAGGGCGTCACCCCTCCACTTT
D: TRBD1; length: 17; size: once; V: TRBV7-2; J: TRBJ2-2; CDR3: CASSLVGGTGKAGELFF; DNA: TGTGCCAGCAGCTTAGTAGGGGGGACAGGGAAGGCCGGGGAGCTGTTTTTT
D: TRBD1; length: 15; size: NA; V: TRBV29-1; J: TRBJ1-1; CDR3: CSVEALGQGDTEAFF; DNA: TGCAGCGTTGAAGCCTTGGGACAGGGAGACACTGAAGCTTTCTTT
D: NA; length: 13; size: NA; V: TRBV9; J: TRBJ2-1; CDR3: CASSGGVNNEQFF; DNA: TGTGCCAGCAGCGGGGGGGTGAACAATGAGCAGTTCTTC
D: NA; length: 17; size: NA; V: TRBV25-1; J: TRBJ1-4; CDR3: CASSPPGATGRNEKLFF; DNA: TGTGCCAGCAGTCCCCCCGGGGCGACAGGAAGAAATGAAAAACTGTTTTTT
D: TRBD1; length: 16; size: NA; V: TRBV5-1; J: TRBJ1-1; CDR3: CASRSGQGVGGTEAFF; DNA: TGCGCCAGCAGGTCGGGACAGGGCGTGGGCGGCACTGAAGCTTTCTTT
D: TRBD1; length: 15; size: NA; V: TRBV7-3; J: TRBJ2-7; CDR3: CASSYGTANSYEQYF; DNA: TGTGCCAGCAGCTACGGGACAGCTAACTCCTACGAGCAGTACTTC
D: TRBD2; length: 17; size: NA; V: TRBV7-2; J: TRBJ2-3; CDR3: CASSLEIAGGFTDTQYF; DNA: TGTGCCAGCAGCTTGGAGATAGCGGGGGGTTTCACAGATACGCAGTATTTT
D: NA; length: 15; size: NA; V: TRBV7-9; J: TRBJ1-4; CDR3: CASTEYTSTNEKLFF; DNA: TGTGCCAGCACCGAATACACCTCAACTAATGAAAAACTGTTTTTT
D: NA; length: 16; size: NA; V: TRBV14; J: TRBJ2-7; CDR3: CASSQVGTWKTYEQYF; DNA: TGTGCCAGCAGCCAAGTTGGGACATGGAAAACCTACGAGCAGTACTTC
D: NA; length: 13; size: NA; V: TRBV12-3/TRBV12-4; J: TRBJ2-7; CDR3: CASTLGYTREQYF; DNA: TGTGCCAGCACCTTGGGATATACTAGGGAGCAGTACTTC
D: NA; length: 17; size: NA; V: TRBV10-3; J: TRBJ2-6; CDR3: CAISETALTGGANVLTF; DNA: TGTGCCATCAGTGAGACAGCGTTAACTGGGGGGGCCAACGTCCTGACTTTC
D: NA; length: 16; size: NA; V: TRBV27; J: TRBJ1-2; CDR3: CASRPSSLGVNYGYTF; DNA: TGTGCCAGCAGGCCTAGCTCTCTAGGGGTTAACTATGGCTACACCTTC
D: NA; length: 14; size: NA; V: TRBV2; J: TRBJ2-5; CDR3: CASSESANQETQYF; DNA: TGTGCCAGCAGTGAGTCAGCGAATCAAGAGACCCAGTACTTC
D: TRBD1; length: 12; size: NA; V: TRBV25-1; J: TRBJ1-1; CDR3: CASRERDRGAFF; DNA: TGTGCCAGCAGAGAGCGTGACAGGGGAGCTTTCTTT
D: NA; length: 14; size: NA; V: TRBV19; J: TRBJ1-1; CDR3: CASIGPWRDTEAFF; DNA: TGTGCCAGTATTGGCCCCTGGAGGGACACTGAAGCTTTCTTT
D: NA; length: 13; size: few; V: TRBV29-1; J: TRBJ2-5; CDR3: CSVDGVPEETQYF; DNA: TGCAGCGTTGATGGGGTCCCGGAGGAGACCCAGTACTTC
D: NA; length: 15; size: NA; V: TRBV5-1; J: TRBJ2-7; CDR3: CASSPGGTGFYEQYF; DNA: TGCGCCAGCAGCCCGGGGGGGACAGGGTTCTACGAGCAGTACTTC
D: NA; length: 13; size: NA; V: TRBV7-2; J: TRBJ2-4; CDR3: CASSSGLGNIQYF; DNA: TGTGCCAGCAGCTCGGGGCTCGGGAACATTCAGTACTTC
D: NA; length: 15; size: once; V: TRBV5-1; J: TRBJ1-6; CDR3: CASSLSGEVDSPLHF; DNA: TGCGCCAGCAGCTTGTCAGGGGAAGTGGATTCACCCCTCCACTTT
D: NA; length: 14; size: few; V: TRBV11-3; J: TRBJ2-5; CDR3: CASSSVGGQETQYF; DNA: TGTGCCAGCAGCTCAGTGGGGGGCCAAGAGACCCAGTACTTC
D: TRBD2; length: 16; size: NA; V: TRBV25-1; J: TRBJ2-1; CDR3: CASSEYGTSLSNEQFF; DNA: TGTGCCAGCAGTGAATACGGGACTAGCTTAAGCAATGAGCAGTTCTTC
D: TRBD1; length: 15; size: NA; V: TRBV6-5; J: TRBJ1-6; CDR3: CASRLPGQDNSPLHF; DNA: TGTGCCAGCAGACTACCGGGACAGGATAATTCACCCCTCCACTTT
D: NA; length: 15; size: NA; V: TRBV21-1; J: TRBJ1-2; CDR3: CASSKAYASDYGYTF; DNA: TGTGCCAGCAGCAAAGCGTACGCCTCCGACTATGGCTACACCTTC
D: TRBD1; length: 18; size: NA; V: TRBV2; J: TRBJ1-3; CDR3: CASSEPVRTGRTGNTIYF; DNA: TGTGCCAGCAGTGAACCCGTTCGGACAGGGAGGACTGGAAACACCATATATTTT
D: TRBD2; length: 17; size: NA; V: TRBV9; J: TRBJ2-1; CDR3: CASSSGLAGGSYNEQFF; DNA: TGTGCCAGCAGCTCGGGACTAGCGGGGGGCTCCTACAATGAGCAGTTCTTC
D: NA; length: 15; size: NA; V: TRBV21-1; J: TRBJ1-5; CDR3: CASTRQIDSNQPQHF; DNA: TGTGCCAGCACCAGACAGATAGATAGCAATCAGCCCCAGCATTTT
D: NA; length: 13; size: NA; V: TRBV7-2; J: TRBJ2-5; CDR3: CASSPGVRETQYF; DNA: TGTGCCAGCAGCCCCGGGGTAAGAGAGACCCAGTACTTC
D: TRBD2; length: 16; size: NA; V: TRBV6-2/TRBV6-3; J: TRBJ2-2; CDR3: CASSYPGTIPSRELFF; DNA: TGTGCCAGCAGTTATCCGGGGACTATCCCCTCCCGGGAGCTGTTTTTT
D: NA; length: 17; size: once; V: TRBV5-1; J: TRBJ2-7; CDR3: CASSSNRLERGVYEQYF; DNA: TGCGCCAGCAGCTCAAACCGCCTGGAACGAGGAGTCTACGAGCAGTACTTC
D: TRBD2; length: 16; size: NA; V: TRBV2; J: TRBJ2-5; CDR3: CASSPSSLAGKETQYF; DNA: TGTGCCAGCAGTCCCTCCTCGCTAGCGGGTAAAGAGACCCAGTACTTC
D: TRBD2; length: 17; size: NA; V: TRBV5-1; J: TRBJ2-1; CDR3: CASSLAPGTSGKGEQFF; DNA: TGCGCCAGCAGCTTGGCCCCCGGGACTAGCGGGAAGGGGGAGCAGTTCTTC
D: TRBD2; length: 17; size: NA; V: TRBV3-1/TRBV3-2; J: TRBJ2-2; CDR3: CASSQDLAVQNTGELFF; DNA: TGTGCCAGCAGCCAAGACCTAGCGGTCCAGAACACCGGGGAGCTGTTTTTT
D: NA; length: 13; size: NA; V: TRBV30; J: TRBJ2-5; CDR3: CAWSPAGEETQYF; DNA: TGTGCCTGGAGTCCGGCAGGCGAAGAGACCCAGTACTTC
D: NA; length: 15; size: NA; V: TRBV15; J: TRBJ1-3; CDR3: CATSKGRPTGNTIYF; DNA: TGTGCCACCAGCAAAGGCCGACCAACAGGAAACACCATATATTTT
D: NA; length: 11; size: few; V: TRBV6-2/TRBV6-3; J: TRBJ1-5; CDR3: CASSEGEPQHF; DNA: TGTGCCAGCAGCGAAGGTGAGCCCCAGCATTTT
D: NA; length: 13; size: NA; V: TRBV5-1; J: TRBJ1-2; CDR3: CASSQSAGYGYTF; DNA: TGCGCCAGCAGCCAATCAGCGGGCTATGGCTACACCTTC
D: NA; length: 12; size: NA; V: TRBV7-8; J: TRBJ2-7; CDR3: CASSSPSYEQYF; DNA: TGTGCCAGCAGCTCGCCTTCGTACGAGCAGTACTTC
D: NA; length: 10; size: few; V: TRBV20-1; J: TRBJ2-5; CDR3: CSAKRETQYF; DNA: TGCAGTGCTAAGAGAGAGACCCAGTACTTC
D: NA; length: 15; size: once; V: TRBV7-3; J: TRBJ2-1; CDR3: CASSLEGGPYNEQFF; DNA: TGTGCCAGCAGCTTGGAAGGGGGGCCGTACAATGAGCAGTTCTTC
D: NA; length: 15; size: NA; V: TRBV6-2/TRBV6-3; J: TRBJ1-6; CDR3: CASSYATGGYSPLHF; DNA: TGTGCCAGCAGTTACGCGACAGGCGGTTATTCACCCCTCCACTTT
D: NA; length: 14; size: NA; V: TRBV6-5; J: TRBJ1-1; CDR3: CASSPRGVGTEAFF; DNA: TGTGCCAGCAGCCCGAGGGGGGTAGGCACTGAAGCTTTCTTT
D: TRBD1; length: 13; size: NA; V: TRBV6-4; J: TRBJ2-2; CDR3: CASSQGASGELFF; DNA: TGTGCCAGCAGTCAGGGGGCCTCCGGGGAGCTGTTTTTT
D: NA; length: 14; size: NA; V: TRBV7-3; J: TRBJ1-2; CDR3: CASSLGQGDYGYTF; DNA: TGTGCCAGCAGCTTAGGGCAGGGTGACTATGGCTACACCTTC
D: TRBD2; length: 16; size: NA; V: TRBV6-2/TRBV6-3; J: TRBJ2-1; CDR3: CASSYPQRGAHNEQFF; DNA: TGTGCCAGCAGTTACCCCCAGCGGGGGGCTCACAATGAGCAGTTCTTC
D: TRBD1; length: 15; size: once; V: TRBV7-8; J: TRBJ2-7; CDR3: CASSLDRGRSYEQYF; DNA: TGTGCCAGCAGCTTAGACAGGGGGCGATCCTACGAGCAGTACTTC
D: TRBD1; length: 16; size: NA; V: TRBV27; J: TRBJ2-2; CDR3: CASSSRWTGNTGELFF; DNA: TGTGCCAGCAGTTCAAGATGGACAGGGAACACCGGGGAGCTGTTTTTT
D: NA; length: 14; size: NA; V: TRBV6-6; J: TRBJ2-3; CDR3: CASRGLSSTDTQYF; DNA: TGTGCCAGCAGGGGACTCTCTAGCACAGATACGCAGTATTTT
D: NA; length: 14; size: NA; V: TRBV5-1; J: TRBJ1-4; CDR3: CASSRGQTNEKLFF; DNA: TGCGCCAGCAGTCGTGGACAAACTAATGAAAAACTGTTTTTT
D: TRBD2; length: 17; size: few; V: TRBV7-6; J: TRBJ2-5; CDR3: CASSTSSRRGGQETQYF; DNA: TGTGCCAGCAGCACCAGCTCAAGGCGGGGGGGCCAAGAGACCCAGTACTTC